These T cell receptor beta chains were read from a single sample in a study of Ad26.COV2.S vaccination and SARS-CoV-2 variants. Sequencing was performed with immunoSEQ multiplex PCR; in TCRdb, only in-frame clones are kept and a portion is missing. The sample consists of 350,000 to 450,000 clones, roughly 90% of them appearing once. The sequences come from peripheral blood, collected in a trial of Ad26.COV2.S vaccine versus placebo. Every receptor here comes from a person between 18 and 59 years old who received the Ad26.COV2.S COVID-19 vaccine or a placebo. CDR3s include the opening cysteine and the closing phenylalanine or tryptophan. The order of the fields is CDR3 DNA, CDR3 protein, clone size, V gene, D gene, J gene. D genes are given only for firm matches. Part of the rows lack a size; the others show once, few, many or a class for expanded clones.

TGCGCCAGCAGTCAATCGTGCAGCATAACTGAAGCTTTCTTT CASSQSCSITEAFF NA TRBV23-1 NA TRBJ1-1
TGCGCCAGCAGCCAAGCTCTAAGCCCCGGAGGTTCACCCCTCCACTTT CASSQALSPGGSPLHF NA TRBV4-1 NA TRBJ1-6
TGTGCCAGCAGCCACGAACCAGCCGGGACTACTACCCAAGAGACCCAGTACTTC CASSHEPAGTTTQETQYF NA TRBV28 TRBD2 TRBJ2-5
TGTGCCAGCAGCCCGCGAAGGACTGGTGCCACAGATACGCAGTATTTT CASSPRRTGATDTQYF NA TRBV7-9 NA TRBJ2-3
TGTGCCAGCAGCGTAGTGGACAGCTCCTACGAGCAGTACTTC CASSVVDSSYEQYF once TRBV9 NA TRBJ2-7
TGCGCCAGCAGCCATTCACAGGGGCCTGGAAACACCATATATTTT CASSHSQGPGNTIYF NA TRBV4-3 TRBD1 TRBJ1-3
TGTGCCAGCAGCTTAACAGGGGGCAATCAGCCCCAGCATTTT CASSLTGGNQPQHF NA TRBV11-2 TRBD1 TRBJ1-5
TGCGCCAGCAGCCTTACCGGGACTCGGGATCAGCCCCAGCATTTT CASSLTGTRDQPQHF NA TRBV5-1 NA TRBJ1-5
TGCGCCAGCAGCTTGGCGGAGAACACTGAAGCTTTCTTT CASSLAENTEAFF NA TRBV5-1 NA TRBJ1-1
TGTGCCAGCAGCTTAGCGGCCCTCGGGGGGACGGGGGAGCTGTTTTTT CASSLAALGGTGELFF once TRBV7-2 TRBD2 TRBJ2-2
TGTGCCACCAGCAGGCAACAGGGCGGGGCGGGATCCTACGAGCAGTACTTC CATSRQQGGAGSYEQYF NA TRBV15 NA TRBJ2-7
TGTGCCAGCCGGGCGAGCGGTGTCCAAGAGACCCAGTACTTC CASRASGVQETQYF NA TRBV13 NA TRBJ2-5
TGTGCCAGTAGTTATACAGGGAACTATGGCTACACCTTC CASSYTGNYGYTF NA TRBV19 NA TRBJ1-2
TGTGCCAGCAGCCGCGCGCAGTTGGGGTATGATGGCTACACCTTC CASSRAQLGYDGYTF NA TRBV6-6 NA TRBJ1-2
TGTGCCAGCAGTTTCTCCGGGGGTAGCGGCTACACCTTC CASSFSGGSGYTF NA TRBV27 NA TRBJ1-2
TGTGCCAGCAGCTTAACCTGGCAAGAGACCCAGTACTTC CASSLTWQETQYF NA TRBV7-2 NA TRBJ2-5
TGTGCCAGCAGGGGCCTTAGACAGGGGGGAAATTCACCCCTCCACTTT CASRGLRQGGNSPLHF NA TRBV28 TRBD1 TRBJ1-6
TGTGCCAGCAGTTCCCCCACATGGAGCAGGGCGACGGGGTCGATCGATTCACCCCTCCACTTT CASSSPTWSRATGSIDSPLHF NA TRBV28 NA TRBJ1-6
TGCGCCAGCAGCCAATGGAGGGGCAACGGGGAGCTGTTTTTT CASSQWRGNGELFF NA TRBV4-3 NA TRBJ2-2
TGTGCCAGCAGTTTACTAGCGGGGGGTTCCTACGAGCAGTACTTC CASSLLAGGSYEQYF NA TRBV27 TRBD2 TRBJ2-7
TGTGCCAGCAGCGAAGTTCGGACAGGGCTCAATGAGCAGTTCTTC CASSEVRTGLNEQFF NA TRBV11-2 TRBD1 TRBJ2-1
TGTGCCAGCTCCCGCACAGGGGTTGGAGGCACAGATACGCAGTATTTT CASSRTGVGGTDTQYF NA TRBV18 TRBD1 TRBJ2-3
TGTGCCAGCAGCCATTACGTAGAGACTAATGAAAAACTGTTTTTT CASSHYVETNEKLFF NA TRBV3-1/TRBV3-2 NA TRBJ1-4
TGCAGCGTTGAAGATACCGGGGGAAGCTACGAGCAGTACTTC CSVEDTGGSYEQYF NA TRBV29-1 NA TRBJ2-7
TGTGCCAGCAGCCACCAGGGCCCCGATGGCTACACCTTC CASSHQGPDGYTF NA TRBV7-9 NA TRBJ1-2
TGTGCCAGCAGCGGGGAATTAGCTGAAGCTTTCTTT CASSGELAEAFF NA TRBV11-2 NA TRBJ1-1
TGCGCCAGCAGCCCGAACACCGGGACAGGGTCCTACGAGCAGTACTTC CASSPNTGTGSYEQYF NA TRBV4-3 TRBD1 TRBJ2-7
TGTGCCAGCAGTTACAACAGGGAACCAAGCTACGAGCAGTACTTC CASSYNREPSYEQYF once TRBV6-5 NA TRBJ2-7
TGTGCCAGCAGCTTAGAGGCGACACCCTACAATGAGCAGTTCTTC CASSLEATPYNEQFF NA TRBV7-2 NA TRBJ2-1
TGTGCCAGCAGGGACCTTCAGGGTTTTGAACCGTCTGGCTACACCTTC CASRDLQGFEPSGYTF NA TRBV27 NA TRBJ1-2
TGTGCCTGGAGTGTCAAGGGGGCAGAGACCCAGTACTTC CAWSVKGAETQYF NA TRBV30 TRBD1 TRBJ2-5
TGTGCCAGCAGCCAAGTCGAGGTTAGCGGGTCGACCCAGTACTTC CASSQVEVSGSTQYF NA TRBV3-1/TRBV3-2 TRBD2 TRBJ2-5
TGTGCCAGTAGTATAGAAGGGGGACCGGGGGTGTTGGGCACTGAAGCTTTCTTT CASSIEGGPGVLGTEAFF NA TRBV19 NA TRBJ1-1
TGTGCCAGCAGTGACTCTGGGGACAGGGAAAAAGCTTTCTTT CASSDSGDREKAFF NA TRBV6-4 TRBD1 TRBJ1-1
TGCGCCAGCAGCCAAGATTCTTTGGTTAGCTCCTACAATGAGCAGTTCTTC CASSQDSLVSSYNEQFF NA TRBV4-3 NA TRBJ2-1
TGTGCCAGCAGACCCACAGGGGGCTTTACTTATGATACCTCGGCCAACGTCCTGACTTTC CASRPTGGFTYDTSANVLTF once TRBV2 TRBD1 TRBJ2-6
TGCGCCAGCAGCTTGAATCCGGGCAGCGCCGGTAGCAATGAGCAGTTCTTC CASSLNPGSAGSNEQFF NA TRBV5-1 NA TRBJ2-1
TGTGCCAGCAGCTCCCTTCGGGGGATCACAGATACGCAGTATTTT CASSSLRGITDTQYF NA TRBV7-2 NA TRBJ2-3
TGTGCCAGCAGTTACTCGTCAGGGGCTGGAAACACCATATATTTT CASSYSSGAGNTIYF NA TRBV6-5 NA TRBJ1-3
TGTGCCAGCAGCCCGGGTGATGGCACCATATATTTT CASSPGDGTIYF NA TRBV5-4 NA TRBJ1-3
TGTGCCAGCAGGGGACCGTATACGCAGTATTTT CASRGPYTQYF NA TRBV28 NA TRBJ2-3